This is a list of T cell receptor beta chains from one sample in a study of CD8+ T cells in alopecia areata. Measured with immunoSEQ multiplex PCR; TCRdb has only the in-frame clones, and not every one. Among about 150,000 clones, around 86% were seen once, and the ten largest hold roughly 15%. The starting material was CD8+ T cells sorted from blood, obtained at week 0. These TCRs come from a human donor with alopecia areata. Each CDR3 is given with its conserved first and last residue. A D gene is named only where the DNA matches it firmly. Where a row states a size, it is once, few, many or the class of an expanded clone; other rows omit it.

J: TRBJ2-7; V: TRBV7-9; D: TRBD2; size: few; DNA: TGTGCCAGCAGCTTTCTTGGACTAGACACCTCCTACGAGCAGTACTTC; CDR3: CASSFLGLDTSYEQYF
J: TRBJ2-7; V: TRBV6-1; D: NA; size: NA; DNA: TGTGCCAGCACCACAGCGCCCTACGAGCAGTACTTC; CDR3: CASTTAPYEQYF
J: TRBJ2-7; V: TRBV29-1; D: NA; size: NA; DNA: TGCAGCGTTGTCCAGGACTCCTACGAGCAGTACTTC; CDR3: CSVVQDSYEQYF
J: TRBJ2-1; V: TRBV11-3; D: NA; size: NA; DNA: TGTGCCAGCAGCTCTAACCCAGGGAGTAGGGAGCAGTTCTTC; CDR3: CASSSNPGSREQFF
J: TRBJ1-5; V: TRBV5-1; D: NA; size: NA; DNA: TGCGCCAGCAGCTTGGGCGGGGGCTCTCAGCCCCAGCATTTT; CDR3: CASSLGGGSQPQHF
J: TRBJ2-7; V: TRBV7-2; D: NA; size: NA; DNA: TGTGCCAGCAGCTTATTTTTAGCGGACGAGCAGTACTTC; CDR3: CASSLFLADEQYF
J: TRBJ1-1; V: TRBV7-9; D: NA; size: NA; DNA: TGTGCCAGCAGCCCGGGGGGGACTGAAGCTTTCTTT; CDR3: CASSPGGTEAFF
J: TRBJ2-3; V: TRBV6-5; D: NA; size: NA; DNA: TGTGCCAGCAGTTACTCGGCACTGATAACAGATACGCAGTATTTT; CDR3: CASSYSALITDTQYF
J: TRBJ2-7; V: TRBV30; D: TRBD1; size: NA; DNA: TGTGCCTGGAGTACCGGGACAGGGAACTACGAGCAGTACTTC; CDR3: CAWSTGTGNYEQYF
J: TRBJ1-1; V: TRBV21-1; D: NA; size: NA; DNA: TGTGCCAGCAGCGACGACCAAGGGTCTGGTAGTGAGAACACTGAAGCTTTCTTT; CDR3: CASSDDQGSGSENTEAFF
J: TRBJ2-3; V: TRBV6-5; D: NA; size: NA; DNA: TGTGCCAGCAGTTACTCCAGCGGGTTAACAGATACGCAGTATTTT; CDR3: CASSYSSGLTDTQYF
J: TRBJ2-3; V: TRBV7-9; D: NA; size: NA; DNA: TGTGCCAGCCGGTCCCGGGACGACCGGAGCACAGATACGCAGTATTTT; CDR3: CASRSRDDRSTDTQYF
J: TRBJ2-7; V: TRBV25-1; D: TRBD2; size: NA; DNA: TGTGCCAGCAGTGAATTTTCTAGGCGGGAGTTCTACGAGCAGTACTTC; CDR3: CASSEFSRREFYEQYF
J: TRBJ2-2; V: TRBV5-1; D: TRBD1; size: NA; DNA: TGCGCCAGCAGCTCCGGGACAGGGGAGGTGACCGGGGAGCTGTTTTTT; CDR3: CASSSGTGEVTGELFF
J: TRBJ2-1; V: TRBV27; D: TRBD2; size: NA; DNA: TGTGCCAGCAGTTTGGGTCTAGCGGGCTACAATGAGCAGTTCTTC; CDR3: CASSLGLAGYNEQFF
J: TRBJ1-2; V: TRBV6-4; D: NA; size: few; DNA: TGTGCCAGCCAGGGAGGACCCGACTATGGCTACACCTTC; CDR3: CASQGGPDYGYTF
J: TRBJ2-1; V: TRBV6-1; D: TRBD1; size: NA; DNA: TGTGCCAGCAGTGTTACTTTTGCTCCGGGACAGGGAAAGGATGAGCAGTTCTTC; CDR3: CASSVTFAPGQGKDEQFF
J: TRBJ2-3; V: TRBV15; D: NA; size: NA; DNA: TGTGCCACCAGCAGAGTCTGGGGAGATACGCAGTATTTT; CDR3: CATSRVWGDTQYF
J: TRBJ2-6; V: TRBV29-1; D: NA; size: NA; DNA: TGCAGCGTTTCCGACTCTGGGGCCAACGTCCTGACTTTC; CDR3: CSVSDSGANVLTF
J: TRBJ1-2; V: TRBV2; D: NA; size: NA; DNA: TGTGCCAGCAGTGAAGACAGGCAGTACTATGGCTACACCTTC; CDR3: CASSEDRQYYGYTF
J: TRBJ2-7; V: TRBV19; D: TRBD1; size: NA; DNA: TGTGCCAGTAGTTATAGTACCCCTGAGATACAGGGGCGAACCTACGAGCAGTACTTC; CDR3: CASSYSTPEIQGRTYEQYF
J: TRBJ2-7; V: TRBV15; D: TRBD1; size: NA; DNA: TGTGCCACCAGCAGAGATCGGGACAGGGGCTTGAGGGAGCAGTACTTC; CDR3: CATSRDRDRGLREQYF
J: TRBJ2-7; V: TRBV13; D: TRBD2; size: NA; DNA: TGTGCCAGCAGCCCCCCTAGCGGGAGGGCCTACGAGCAGTACTTC; CDR3: CASSPPSGRAYEQYF